The TCR beta chain under discussion was sequenced for a study of blood T cell repertoires in COVID-19. Study-level background: Spain, Italy and the United States supplied samples that represented acute and convalescent COVID-19.

Those who participated ranged in age from roughly 18 to 90 years and resided in 20 to 30 US areas. Clinical history reported by participants formed the basis on which cohorts were assigned. V was pared by 11 bases and J by 4 bases, with 17 bases between. CDR3 length equals 13 residues. Germline V lookup: CDR1 SNHLY, CDR2 FYNNEI. As processed by the authors: Reference gene primer amplification gave nucleated cell count estimates. Data came from immunoSEQ multiplex PCR; TCRdb stores just in-frame clones and leaves some out. V, J and clone size reflect that table, while D and trimming were determined from the DNA. This table has a few hundred thousand clones, about 90% appearing once.

Sequencing input: PBMCs or T cells enriched from blood (not recorded which). V and J are TRBV2 and TRBJ1-1; possibly TRBD1 for D (5 bases). The clonotype comes from a woman under 40 who had recovered from COVID-19. For the CDR3, the DNA is TGTGCCGGAAATGGGCGGGGGAGCACTGAAGCTTTCTTT. Translation gives CAGNGRGSTEAFF.